The rows below give T cell receptor beta chains drawn from one sample of a study of blood T cell repertoires in COVID-19. Assay used: immunoSEQ multiplex PCR; TCRdb lists only in-frame clones, some missing. Here the sample spans 200,000 to 300,000 clones, roughly 85% being singletons. The sample comprised peripheral blood. The receptors originated from a man aged 45 to 65 with COVID-19, enrolled during active disease. Each CDR3 is given with its conserved first and last residue. Fields, in order: D gene, V gene, J gene, clone size, CDR3 DNA, CDR3 protein. The D gene is left open where the match is weak. A clone size is listed for some rows: how often the clone was seen (once, few, many), or a class if it is expanded.

TRBD1,TRBV10-3,TRBJ1-1,NA,TGTGCCATCCACTCCGGGACAGGGGGCGGAATGAACACTGAAGCTTTCTTT,CAIHSGTGGGMNTEAFF
TRBD2,TRBV6-5,TRBJ2-7,NA,TGTGCCAGCAGGAGCGGGACGAGCTCCTACGAGCAGTACTTC,CASRSGTSSYEQYF
TRBD2,TRBV27,TRBJ2-5,NA,TGTGCCAGCAGTTTTGCGGGGGGCCAAGAGACCCAGTACTTC,CASSFAGGQETQYF
NA,TRBV5-6,TRBJ2-5,NA,TGTGCCAGCAGCTTGGCCGCGGGGGCGGGTGAGACCCAGTACTTC,CASSLAAGAGETQYF
TRBD2,TRBV11-2,TRBJ2-3,NA,TGTGCCAGCAGTTTAGGGACTAGCGGGAGTCTAGATACGCAGTATTTT,CASSLGTSGSLDTQYF
NA,TRBV11-2,TRBJ1-1,NA,TGTGCCAGCAGCTTAGATAGGGGCTGGGTCACTGAAGCTTTCTTT,CASSLDRGWVTEAFF
NA,TRBV5-4,TRBJ2-3,NA,TGTGCCAGCAGCTTGGACCGGGGAAGCACAGATACGCAGTATTTT,CASSLDRGSTDTQYF
TRBD2,TRBV19,TRBJ2-1,many,TGTGCCAGTAGTGAGACTAGCGGGGGGGCCCGGGAGCAGTTCTTC,CASSETSGGAREQFF
TRBD2,TRBV24-1,TRBJ2-1,once,TGTGCCACCAGTAACCGGACTAGCGGGGGGGCCAATGAGCAGTTCTTC,CATSNRTSGGANEQFF
NA,TRBV18,TRBJ2-1,NA,TGTGCCAGCTCACCGGCGGAGGCGACTTACAATGAGCAGTTCTTC,CASSPAEATYNEQFF
NA,TRBV27,TRBJ2-5,NA,TGTGCCAGCAGTTCTAGCCAATTGGAGACCCAGTACTTC,CASSSSQLETQYF
TRBD1,TRBV7-8,TRBJ1-3,NA,TGTGCCAGCAGCCCAGCGCCGGGACAGGGGATAGGAAACACCATATATTTT,CASSPAPGQGIGNTIYF
NA,TRBV9,TRBJ2-5,NA,TGTGCCAGCAGCGTAGACGCGGGGCGGTTTTTTCAGACCCAGTACTTC,CASSVDAGRFFQTQYF
NA,TRBV11-1,TRBJ2-5,NA,TGTGCCAGCAGCCCTAGGACAGCCTTACAAGAGACCCAGTACTTC,CASSPRTALQETQYF
TRBD2,TRBV2,TRBJ2-3,NA,TGTGCCAGCAGGGGACTAGCCGATACGCAGTATTTT,CASRGLADTQYF
TRBD1,TRBV9,TRBJ1-1,NA,TGTGCCAGCAGCGCCCGGGACAGTACCACTGAAGCTTTCTTT,CASSARDSTTEAFF
NA,TRBV9,TRBJ2-1,NA,TGTGCCAGCAGCGTAGCGACGGGTTCGGATGAGCAGTTCTTC,CASSVATGSDEQFF
TRBD1,TRBV19,TRBJ1-6,NA,TGTGCCAGTACCCGCGGGACAGGGTCCTATAATTCACCCCTCCACTTT,CASTRGTGSYNSPLHF
NA,TRBV6-5,TRBJ1-2,NA,TGTGCCAGCAGGCCCCCCGGTTTATTCTATGGCTACACCTTC,CASRPPGLFYGYTF
NA,TRBV2,TRBJ1-2,NA,TGTGCCAGCAGTGAACTGGCTCTTTCGGGCTACACCTTC,CASSELALSGYTF
TRBD1,TRBV7-6,TRBJ1-1,NA,TGTGCCAGCAGCCAAATGACAGGGGGCACTGAAGCTTTCTTT,CASSQMTGGTEAFF
NA,TRBV19,TRBJ1-1,NA,TGTGCCAGTAGTAGACAGACTGAAGCTTTCTTT,CASSRQTEAFF
TRBD1,TRBV28,TRBJ2-1,NA,TGTGCCAGCAGTGACGGGACAGCACACAATGAGCAGTTCTTC,CASSDGTAHNEQFF
TRBD1,TRBV6-5,TRBJ2-5,NA,TGTGCCAGCAGTAACGACAGGGGTGAGACCCAGTACTTC,CASSNDRGETQYF
NA,TRBV11-1,TRBJ2-7,NA,TGTGCCAGCAGCTTAGAGGATGCGGCTCCCGGCGAGCAGTACTTC,CASSLEDAAPGEQYF
NA,TRBV11-2,TRBJ2-2,NA,TGTGCCAGCAGCTTAGACTTCCCTCCTAGGGAGCTGTTTTTT,CASSLDFPPRELFF
TRBD1,TRBV2,TRBJ1-3,NA,TGTGCCAGTATCCGGGACAGATACCCCTCTGGAAACACCATATATTTT,CASIRDRYPSGNTIYF
NA,TRBV7-3,TRBJ1-1,few,TGTGCCAGCAGCCGGGACTCAGACACTGAAGCTTTCTTT,CASSRDSDTEAFF
TRBD1,TRBV29-1,TRBJ2-7,few,TGCAGCGTCCTGGGACAGGGGGCAAATCGCGAGCAGTACTTC,CSVLGQGANREQYF
TRBD2,TRBV7-2,TRBJ2-7,NA,TGTGCCAGCAGCTCATCTAGCGGGGGGGCCGTCTACGAGCAGTACTTC,CASSSSSGGAVYEQYF
TRBD1,TRBV28,TRBJ1-1,NA,TGTGCCATCGGGGACAGGGTAACTGAAGCTTTCTTT,CAIGDRVTEAFF
NA,TRBV14,TRBJ2-1,NA,TGTGCCAGCAGCCAAGTCGCCGGCTCCTACAATGAGCAGTTCTTC,CASSQVAGSYNEQFF
TRBD2,TRBV4-3,TRBJ2-1,NA,TGCGCCAGCAGCCAAGTCCCACAAATGGTAGCGGGGGGGCCCGACAATGAGCAGTTCTTC,CASSQVPQMVAGGPDNEQFF
TRBD2,TRBV4-1,TRBJ2-3,NA,TGCGCCAGCAGCCATTCTAGCGGGGGGATCACAGATACGCAGTATTTT,CASSHSSGGITDTQYF
TRBD2,TRBV28,TRBJ2-3,NA,TGTGCCAGCAGTCCTACTAGCGGGGTGAGAGATACGCAGTATTTT,CASSPTSGVRDTQYF